These 5 T cell receptor beta chains originate from one sample sequenced in a study of blood T cells in healthy people across ages. The second PCR ran roughly 7 to 12 cycles with a sample-barcoded 5' primer and J-beta primers. TCRdb re-called the 5' RACE reads with MiXCR, one entry per CDR3 protein. The sample shows 1 million or so distinct CDR3 sequences, roughly 24% of them seen only once. This sample was also put to use in a study of T cells of mothers and their children.

Sequenced material: blood. The source of these receptors is a girl aged 2-15 years in good health.

DNA of the CDR3: TGTGCCAGCAGTTCCCCCCGAGAGGCGGGGGGAGAGACCCAGTACTTC. Its translation is CASSSPREAGGETQYF. The chain is built from TRBV6-5 and TRBJ2-5; 8 nucleotides match TRBD2. The CDR3 runs 16 residues. V lost 4 bases, J lost 4 bases, and 11 bases stayed unmatched. The V gene's germline CDR1 is MNHEY and CDR2 SVGAGI.

This clonotype turned up a few times. The chain employs TRBV6-2 or TRBV6-3 and TRBJ2-5; D is tentatively TRBD1 or TRBD2 (5 bases each). The end of the DNA is better explained by TRBJ2-1, so the J call may be wrong. CDR1 and CDR2 (germline): MNHEY, SVGEGT. The CDR3 has 12 amino acids. CDR3 sequence reads: CASSEGSPGQFF. CDR3 bases: TGTGCCAGCAGCGAGGGGAGCCCAGGGCAGTTCTTC.

V usage is TRBV2 and J usage is TRBJ2-3; TRBD2 matches at 15 bases. Germline values: CDR1 SNHLY, CDR2 FYNNEI. The ends lost 6 bases at V and 2 bases at J; junction bases unmatched: 12. The CDR3 has 19 amino acids. The CDR3 DNA is TGTGCCAGCAGGGCCGGGACTAGCGGGGGGTCCTCCCTCACAGATACGCAGTATTTT. It is translated as CASRAGTSGGSSLTDTQYF.

J is TRBJ2-7 and V is TRBV4-1; no reliable D call. V shed 2 bases and J shed 0 bases, with 14 bases lying between them. CDR3 length: 16 amino acids. Germline values: CDR1 MGHRA, CDR2 YSYEKL. In DNA, the CDR3 is TGCGCCAGCAGCCAAAGCAGACTTCTTAACTCCTACGAGCAGTACTTC. This gives the protein CASSQSRLLNSYEQYF.

The V gene is TRBV4-1, the J gene TRBJ2-1; D is undetermined. The length of the CDR3 is 14 residues. The ends were cut back, 1 base at V and 5 bases at J, with 9 bases in the middle. Germline CDR1 MGHRA, CDR2 YSYEKL. The CDR3 sequence: CASSQGSADNEQFF. The CDR3 nucleotides read TGCGCCAGCAGCCAAGGATCGGCGGACAATGAGCAGTTCTTC.